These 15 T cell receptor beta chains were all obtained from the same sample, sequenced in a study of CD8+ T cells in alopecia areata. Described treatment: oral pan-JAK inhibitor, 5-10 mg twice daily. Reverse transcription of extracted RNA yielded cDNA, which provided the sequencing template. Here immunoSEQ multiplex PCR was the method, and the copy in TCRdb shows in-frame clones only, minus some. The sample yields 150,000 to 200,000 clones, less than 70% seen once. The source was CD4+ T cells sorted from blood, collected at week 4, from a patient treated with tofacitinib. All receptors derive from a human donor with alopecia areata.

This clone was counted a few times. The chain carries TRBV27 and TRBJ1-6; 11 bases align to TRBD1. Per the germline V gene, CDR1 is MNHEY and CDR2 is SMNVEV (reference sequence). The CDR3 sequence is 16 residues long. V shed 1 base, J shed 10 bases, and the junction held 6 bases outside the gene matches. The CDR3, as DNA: TGTGCCAGCAGTTTATGGGACAGGGGGATAGAGTCACCCCTCCACTTT. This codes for CASSLWDRGIESPLHF.

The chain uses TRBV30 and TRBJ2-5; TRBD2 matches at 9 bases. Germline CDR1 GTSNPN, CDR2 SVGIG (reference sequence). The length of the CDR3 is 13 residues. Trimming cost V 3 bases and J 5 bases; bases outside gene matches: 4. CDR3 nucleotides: TGTGCCTGGAGCCGGACTAGCGAGGAGACCCAGTACTTC. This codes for CAWSRTSEETQYF. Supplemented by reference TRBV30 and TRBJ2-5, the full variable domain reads SQTIHQWPATLVQPVGSPLSLECTVEGTSNPNLYWYRQAAGRGLQLLFYSVGIGQISSEVPQNLSASRPQDRQFILSSKKLLLSDSGFYLCAWSRTSEETQYFGPGTRLLVL.

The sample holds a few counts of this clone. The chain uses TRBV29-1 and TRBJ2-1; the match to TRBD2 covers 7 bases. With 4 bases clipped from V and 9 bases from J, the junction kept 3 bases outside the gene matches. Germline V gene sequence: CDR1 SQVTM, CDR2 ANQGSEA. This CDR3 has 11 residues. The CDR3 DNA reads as TGCAGCGTTGTTAGGACTAGTGAGCAGTTCTTC. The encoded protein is CSVVRTSEQFF.

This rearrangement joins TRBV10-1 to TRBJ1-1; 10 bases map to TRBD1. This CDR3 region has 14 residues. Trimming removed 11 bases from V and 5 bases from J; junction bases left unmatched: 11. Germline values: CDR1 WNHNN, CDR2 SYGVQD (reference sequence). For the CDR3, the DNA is TGCGCCGGGTCCGACAGGGGGCTGGCGACTGAAGCTTTCTTT. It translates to CAGSDRGLATEAFF.

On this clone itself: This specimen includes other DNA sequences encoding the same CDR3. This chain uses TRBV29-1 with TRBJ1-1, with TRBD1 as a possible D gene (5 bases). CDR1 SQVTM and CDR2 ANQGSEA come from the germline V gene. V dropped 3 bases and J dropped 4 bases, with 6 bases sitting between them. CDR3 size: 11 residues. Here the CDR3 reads CSVEGGTEAFF. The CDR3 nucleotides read TGCAGCGTTGAGGGGGGCACTGAAGCTTTCTTT.

The CDR3 nucleotides are TGCGCCAGCAGCACCCGGGATGAACCTAGCGAGCAGTACTTC. Protein: CASSTRDEPSEQYF. The chain uses TRBV5-1 and TRBJ2-7, with a weak D call TRBD2 (5 bases). V lost 4 bases to trimming and J lost 6 bases, with 17 bases between them. The germline V gene has CDR1 SGHRS and CDR2 YFSETQ. The CDR3 has 14 amino acids.

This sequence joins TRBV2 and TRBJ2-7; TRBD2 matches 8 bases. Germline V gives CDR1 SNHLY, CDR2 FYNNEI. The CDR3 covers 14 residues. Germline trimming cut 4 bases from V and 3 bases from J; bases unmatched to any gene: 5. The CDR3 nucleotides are TGTGCCAGCAGTGTTAGCGGGGCCAACTACGAGCAGTACTTC. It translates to CASSVSGANYEQYF.

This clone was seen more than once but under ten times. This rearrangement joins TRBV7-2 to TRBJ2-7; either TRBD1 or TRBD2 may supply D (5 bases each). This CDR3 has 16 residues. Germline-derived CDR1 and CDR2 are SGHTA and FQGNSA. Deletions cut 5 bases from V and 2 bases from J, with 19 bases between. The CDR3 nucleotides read TGTGCCAGCAGCCGTTCAGCCGGGACGCAGACCTACGAGCAGTACTTC. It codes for CASSRSAGTQTYEQYF. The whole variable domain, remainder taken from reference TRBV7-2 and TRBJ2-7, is GAGVSQSPSNKVTEKGKDVELRCDPISGHTALYWYRQSLGQGLEFLIYFQGNSAPDKSGLPSDRFSAERTGGSVSTLTIQRTQQEDSAVYLCASSRSAGTQTYEQYFGPGTRLTVT.

CDR3 amino acids: CASHRGRTDTQYF. In nucleotides, the CDR3 is TGCGCCAGCCACAGGGGGCGAACAGATACGCAGTATTTT. This rearrangement joins TRBV5-1 to TRBJ2-3, with 9 positions matching TRBD1. The CDR3 sequence is 13 residues long. V lost 7 bases, J lost 3 bases, and 3 bases stayed unmatched. Germline CDR1 SGHRS, CDR2 YFSETQ. Using reference TRBV5-1 and TRBJ2-3 for the parts outside the CDR3, the full variable domain is KAGVTQTPRYLIKTRGQQVTLSCSPISGHRSVSWYQQTPGQGLQFLFEYFSETQRNKGNFPGRFSGRQFSNSRSEMNVSTLELGDSALYLCASHRGRTDTQYFGPGTRLTVL.

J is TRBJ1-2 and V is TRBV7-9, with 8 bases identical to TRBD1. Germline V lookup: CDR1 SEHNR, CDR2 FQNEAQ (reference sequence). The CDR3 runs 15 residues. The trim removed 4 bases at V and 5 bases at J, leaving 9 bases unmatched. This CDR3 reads CASSSGQGAWYGYTF. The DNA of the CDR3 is TGTGCCAGCAGCTCAGGACAGGGAGCTTGGTATGGCTACACCTTC.

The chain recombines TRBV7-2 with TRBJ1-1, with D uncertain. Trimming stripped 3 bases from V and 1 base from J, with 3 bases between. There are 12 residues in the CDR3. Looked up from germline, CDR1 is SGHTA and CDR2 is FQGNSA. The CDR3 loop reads CASSFGNTEAFF. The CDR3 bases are TGTGCCAGCAGCTTTGGGAACACTGAAGCTTTCTTT. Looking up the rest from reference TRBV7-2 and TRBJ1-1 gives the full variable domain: GAGVSQSPSNKVTEKGKDVELRCDPISGHTALYWYRQSLGQGLEFLIYFQGNSAPDKSGLPSDRFSAERTGGSVSTLTIQRTQQEDSAVYLCASSFGNTEAFFGQGTRLTVV.

The CDR3 DNA reads as TGTGCCAGCAGTACTGGACAGGCCAACATTCAGTACTTC. Protein: CASSTGQANIQYF. The J gene is TRBJ2-4, the V gene TRBV6-5, with TRBD1 identical over 7 bases. The V segment lost 5 bases and the J segment 7 bases; nucleotides outside the gene matches: 5. The CDR3 spans 13 residues. CDR1 and CDR2 (germline): MNHEY, SVGAGI.

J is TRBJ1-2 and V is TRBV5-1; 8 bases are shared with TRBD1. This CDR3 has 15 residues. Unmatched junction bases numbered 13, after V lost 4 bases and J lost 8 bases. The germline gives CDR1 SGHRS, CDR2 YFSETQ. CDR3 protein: CASSPGSDQGAGYTF. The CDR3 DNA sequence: TGCGCCAGCAGCCCCGGATCTGATCAGGGGGCCGGCTACACCTTC.

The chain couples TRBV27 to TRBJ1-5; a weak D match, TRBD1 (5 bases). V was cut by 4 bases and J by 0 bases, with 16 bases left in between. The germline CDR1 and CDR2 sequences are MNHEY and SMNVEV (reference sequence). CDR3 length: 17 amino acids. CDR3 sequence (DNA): TGTGCCAGCAGTTCCGGGACCCTCGCCTATAGCAATCAGCCCCAGCATTTT. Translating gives CASSSGTLAYSNQPQHF.

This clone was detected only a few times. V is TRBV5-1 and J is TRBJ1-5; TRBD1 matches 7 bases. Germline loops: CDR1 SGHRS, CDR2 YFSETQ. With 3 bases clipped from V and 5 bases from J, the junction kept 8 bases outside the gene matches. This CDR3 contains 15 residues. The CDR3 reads CASSWTGLSDQPQHF. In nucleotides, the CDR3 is TGCGCCAGCAGCTGGACAGGTCTCTCAGATCAGCCCCAGCATTTT.